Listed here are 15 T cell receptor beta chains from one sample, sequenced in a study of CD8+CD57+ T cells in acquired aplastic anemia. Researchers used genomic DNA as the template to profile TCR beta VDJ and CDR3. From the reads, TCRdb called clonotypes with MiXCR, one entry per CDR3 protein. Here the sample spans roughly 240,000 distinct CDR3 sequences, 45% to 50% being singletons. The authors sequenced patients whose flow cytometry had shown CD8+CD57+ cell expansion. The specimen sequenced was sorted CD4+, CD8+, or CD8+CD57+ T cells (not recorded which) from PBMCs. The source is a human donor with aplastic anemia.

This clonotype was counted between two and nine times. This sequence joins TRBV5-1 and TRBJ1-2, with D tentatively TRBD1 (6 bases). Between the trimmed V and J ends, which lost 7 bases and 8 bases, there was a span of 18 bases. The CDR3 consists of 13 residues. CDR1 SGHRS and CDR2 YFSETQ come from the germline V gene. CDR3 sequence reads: CASWDEGRGGYTF. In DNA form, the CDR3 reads TGCGCCAGCTGGGACGAGGGCAGGGGAGGCTACACCTTC.

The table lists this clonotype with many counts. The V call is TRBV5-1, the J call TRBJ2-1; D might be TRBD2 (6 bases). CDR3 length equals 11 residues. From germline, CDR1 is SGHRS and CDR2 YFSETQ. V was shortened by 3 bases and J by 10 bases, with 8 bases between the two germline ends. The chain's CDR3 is CASSSGREQFF. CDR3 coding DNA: TGCGCCAGCAGCTCGGGGAGGGAGCAGTTCTTC.

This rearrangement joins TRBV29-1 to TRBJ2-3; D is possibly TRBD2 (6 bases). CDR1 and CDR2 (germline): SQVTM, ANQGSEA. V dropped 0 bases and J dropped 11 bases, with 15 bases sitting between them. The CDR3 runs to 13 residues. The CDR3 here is CSVEDPRRGGQYF. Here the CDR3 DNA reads TGCAGCGTTGAAGATCCGCGACGGGGAGGGCAGTATTTT.

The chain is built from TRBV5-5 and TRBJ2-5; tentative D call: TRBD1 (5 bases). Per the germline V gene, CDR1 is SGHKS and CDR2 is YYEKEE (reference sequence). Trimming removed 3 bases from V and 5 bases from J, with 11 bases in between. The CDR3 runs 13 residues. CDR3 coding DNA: TGTGCCAGCAGCTATAGGGGATCGGAGACCCAGTACTTC. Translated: CASSYRGSETQYF.

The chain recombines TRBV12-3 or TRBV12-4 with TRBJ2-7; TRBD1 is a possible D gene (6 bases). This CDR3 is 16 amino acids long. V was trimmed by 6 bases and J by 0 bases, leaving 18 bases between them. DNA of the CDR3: TGTGCCAGCAGCCCCCCCGGGACACAGAGCTCCTACGAGCAGTACTTC. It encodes CASSPPGTQSSYEQYF.

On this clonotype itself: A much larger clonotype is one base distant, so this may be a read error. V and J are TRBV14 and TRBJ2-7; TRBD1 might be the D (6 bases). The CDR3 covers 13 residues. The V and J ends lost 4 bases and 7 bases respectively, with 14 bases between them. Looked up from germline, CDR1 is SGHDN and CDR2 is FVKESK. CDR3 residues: CASSPRTVSEQYF. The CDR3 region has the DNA TGTGCCAGCAGCCCAAGGACAGTCTCGGAGCAGTACTTC.

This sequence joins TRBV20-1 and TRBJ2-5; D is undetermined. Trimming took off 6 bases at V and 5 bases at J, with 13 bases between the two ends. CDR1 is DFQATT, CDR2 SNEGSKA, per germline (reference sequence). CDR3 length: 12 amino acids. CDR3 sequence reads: CSAPGSTETQYF. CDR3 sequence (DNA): TGCAGTGCCCCCGGGTCGACGGAGACCCAGTACTTC.

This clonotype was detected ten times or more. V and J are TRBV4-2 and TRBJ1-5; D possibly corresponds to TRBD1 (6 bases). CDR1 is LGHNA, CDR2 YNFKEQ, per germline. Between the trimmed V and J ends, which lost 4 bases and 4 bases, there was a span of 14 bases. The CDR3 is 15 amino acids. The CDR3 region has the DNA TGTGCCAGCAGCCGCACGACAGGAGAGAATCAGCCCCAGCATTTT. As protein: CASSRTTGENQPQHF.

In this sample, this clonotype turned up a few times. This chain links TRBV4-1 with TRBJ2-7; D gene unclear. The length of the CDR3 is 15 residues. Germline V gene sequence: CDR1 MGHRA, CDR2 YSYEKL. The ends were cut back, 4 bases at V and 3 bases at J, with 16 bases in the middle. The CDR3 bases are TGCGCCAGCAGCCCCAGCCCACACGGAGACTACGAGCAGTACTTC. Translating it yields CASSPSPHGDYEQYF.

As DNA, the CDR3 is TGTGCCAGCAGCTTTCAGTTCACAGATACGCAGTATTTT. Translation gives CASSFQFTDTQYF. V and J are TRBV7-2 and TRBJ2-3; no clear D gene. The CDR3 sequence is 13 residues long. Per germline, CDR1 SGHTA and CDR2 FQGNSA. The V end lost 3 bases, the J end lost 2 bases, and 6 bases lay between the germline ends.

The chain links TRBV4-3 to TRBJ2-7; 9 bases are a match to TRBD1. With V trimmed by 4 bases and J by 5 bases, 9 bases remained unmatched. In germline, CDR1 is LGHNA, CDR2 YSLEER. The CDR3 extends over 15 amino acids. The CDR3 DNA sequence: TGCGCCAGCAGCCCAAGCCGACAGGGGGTCGACGAGCAGTACTTC. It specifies CASSPSRQGVDEQYF.

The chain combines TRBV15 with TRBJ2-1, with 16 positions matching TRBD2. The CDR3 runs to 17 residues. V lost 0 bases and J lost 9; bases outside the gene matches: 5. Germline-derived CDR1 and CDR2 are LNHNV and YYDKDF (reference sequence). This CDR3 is CATSREGLAGGPGEQFF. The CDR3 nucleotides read TGTGCCACCAGCAGAGAGGGACTAGCGGGAGGGCCGGGTGAGCAGTTCTTC. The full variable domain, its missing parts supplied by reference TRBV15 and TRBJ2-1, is DAMVIQNPRYQVTQFGKPVTLSCSQTLNHNVMYWYQQKSSQAPKLLFHYYDKDFNNEADTPDNFQSRRPNTSFCFLDIRSPGLGDTAMYLCATSREGLAGGPGEQFFGPGTRLTVL.

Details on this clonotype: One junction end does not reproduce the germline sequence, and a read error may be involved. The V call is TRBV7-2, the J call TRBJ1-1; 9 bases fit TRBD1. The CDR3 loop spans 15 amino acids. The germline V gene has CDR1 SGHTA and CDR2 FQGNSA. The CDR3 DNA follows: TGTGCCAGCACCTTAGGGACAGGGATGAACACTGAAGCTTTCTTT. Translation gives CASTLGTGMNTEAFF.

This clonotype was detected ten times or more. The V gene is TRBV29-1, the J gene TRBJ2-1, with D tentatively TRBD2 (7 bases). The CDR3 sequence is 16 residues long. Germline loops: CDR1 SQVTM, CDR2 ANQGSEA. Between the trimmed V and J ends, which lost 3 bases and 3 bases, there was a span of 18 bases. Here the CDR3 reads CSVEGGPGLSYNEQFF. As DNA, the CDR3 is TGCAGCGTTGAGGGGGGGCCTGGGTTGAGCTACAATGAGCAGTTCTTC.

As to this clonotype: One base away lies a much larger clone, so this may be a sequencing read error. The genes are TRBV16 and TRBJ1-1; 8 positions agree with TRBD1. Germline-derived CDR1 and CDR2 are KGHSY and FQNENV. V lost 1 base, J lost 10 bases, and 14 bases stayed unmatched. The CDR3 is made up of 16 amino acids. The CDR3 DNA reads TGTGCCAGCAGCCAATTGACTACAGGGGGTGAGGCTGGAGCTTTCTTT. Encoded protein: CASSQLTTGGEAGAFF.